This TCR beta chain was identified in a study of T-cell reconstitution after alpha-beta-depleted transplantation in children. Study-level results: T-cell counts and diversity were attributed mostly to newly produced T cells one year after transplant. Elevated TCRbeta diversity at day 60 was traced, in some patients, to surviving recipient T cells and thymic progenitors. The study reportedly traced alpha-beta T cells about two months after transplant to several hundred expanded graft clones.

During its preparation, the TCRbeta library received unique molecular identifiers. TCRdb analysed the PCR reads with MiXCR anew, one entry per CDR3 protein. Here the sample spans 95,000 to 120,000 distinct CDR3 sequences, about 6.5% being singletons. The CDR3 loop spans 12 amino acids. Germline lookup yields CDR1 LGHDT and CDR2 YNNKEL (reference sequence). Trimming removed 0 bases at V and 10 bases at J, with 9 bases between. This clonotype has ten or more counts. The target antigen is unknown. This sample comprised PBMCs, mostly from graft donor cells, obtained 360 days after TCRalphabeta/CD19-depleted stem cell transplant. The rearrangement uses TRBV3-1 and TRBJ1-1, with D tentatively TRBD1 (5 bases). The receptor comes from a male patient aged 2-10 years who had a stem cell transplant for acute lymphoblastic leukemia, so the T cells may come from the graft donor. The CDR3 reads CASSQDAGGAFF. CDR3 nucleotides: TGTGCCAGCAGCCAAGATGCGGGGGGAGCTTTCTTT.